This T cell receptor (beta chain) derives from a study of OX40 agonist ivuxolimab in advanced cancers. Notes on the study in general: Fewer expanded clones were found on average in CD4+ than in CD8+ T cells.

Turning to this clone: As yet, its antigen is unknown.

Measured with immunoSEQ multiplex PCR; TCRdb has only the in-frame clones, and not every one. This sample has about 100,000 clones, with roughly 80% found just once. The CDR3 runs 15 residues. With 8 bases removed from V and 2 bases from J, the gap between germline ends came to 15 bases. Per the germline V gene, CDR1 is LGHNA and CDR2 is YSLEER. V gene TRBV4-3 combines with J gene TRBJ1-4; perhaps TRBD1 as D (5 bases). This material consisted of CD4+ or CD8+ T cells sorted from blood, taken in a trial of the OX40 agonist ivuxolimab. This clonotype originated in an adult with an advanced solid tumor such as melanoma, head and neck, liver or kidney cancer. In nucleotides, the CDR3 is TGCGCCAGCCGGCACCGACAGAATACTAATGAAAAACTGTTTTTT. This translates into CASRHRQNTNEKLFF.